Included here is one T cell receptor (beta chain) sequence, with context. Its antigen is undetermined. Following a roughly ten-day culture, CD4+ T cells were purified. Each participant was administered two doses of either the BNT162b2 or the mRNA-1273 vaccine. Days 3 and 7 saw half the medium replaced with IL-2 medium. Assay used: immunoSEQ multiplex PCR; TCRdb lists only in-frame clones, some missing. This sample has 50,000 to 70,000 clones; over 75% occur once, and the top ten carry 2% to 3%. V was trimmed by 4 bases and J by 2 bases, leaving 5 bases between them. CDR1 and CDR2 (germline): SQVTM, ANQGSEA. CDR3 length equals 11 residues. The data derive from a study of vaccination effects on CD4 cells after COVID-19. Study summary: Before any sequencing was done, the ViraFEST assay used viral peptide pools to expand antigen-specific CD4+ T cells.

Study results and caveats: Late post-vaccination samples showed marked contraction of infection- and vaccine-induced clones. Just 1 of 255 vaccine-induced clones in healthy recipients was cross-reactive.

The TCR originated in a human donor who received a COVID-19 vaccine. The chain uses TRBV29-1 and TRBJ2-5; D ambiguous. The material was CD4+ T cells from PBMCs cultured without peptide, obtained after COVID-19 vaccination. The CDR3 nucleotides read TGCAGCGTTGCCAGACAAGAGACCCAGTACTTC. It is translated as CSVARQETQYF.